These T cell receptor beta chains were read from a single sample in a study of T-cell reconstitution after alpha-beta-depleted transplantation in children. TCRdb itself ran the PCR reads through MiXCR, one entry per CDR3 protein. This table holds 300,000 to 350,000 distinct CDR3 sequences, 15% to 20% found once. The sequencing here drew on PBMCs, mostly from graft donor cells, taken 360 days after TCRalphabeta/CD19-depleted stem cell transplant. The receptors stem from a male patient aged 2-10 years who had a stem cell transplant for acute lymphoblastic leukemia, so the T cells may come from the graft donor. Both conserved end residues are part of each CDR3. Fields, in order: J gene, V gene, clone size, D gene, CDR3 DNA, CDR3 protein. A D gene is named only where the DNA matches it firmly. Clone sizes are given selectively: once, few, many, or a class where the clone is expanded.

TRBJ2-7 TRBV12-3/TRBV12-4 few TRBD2 TGTGCCAGCAGTTTATCAGCGACTAGCGGGGGGTCCTACGAGCAGTACTTC CASSLSATSGGSYEQYF
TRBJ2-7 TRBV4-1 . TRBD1 TGCGCCAGCAGCGAGCACAGGGGCTACGAGCAGTACTTC CASSEHRGYEQYF
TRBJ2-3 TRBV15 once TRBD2 TGTGCCACCAGCAGAGAATTAGGCGGGAGTGGCACAGATACGCAGTATTTT CATSRELGGSGTDTQYF
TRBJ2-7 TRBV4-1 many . TGCGCCAGCAGCCAAACCCCGGGACGGACCTACGAGCAGTACTTC CASSQTPGRTYEQYF
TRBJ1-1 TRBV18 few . TGTGCCAGCTCACCAATCCGGGACACGGCACGGGAGGACTTT CASSPIRDTAREDF
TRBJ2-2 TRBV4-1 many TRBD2 TGCGCCAGCAGCCAAGTGAAGCGGGAGGCGAACACCGGGGAGCTGTTTTTT CASSQVKREANTGELFF
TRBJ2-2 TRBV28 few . TGTGCCAGCAGTTTATTCCTGGACAGGGAGGGTCCCGGGGAGCTGTTTTTT CASSLFLDREGPGELFF
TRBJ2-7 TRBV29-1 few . TGCAGCGTTGAAGATCGCCAGGTCGTTGGGGAGCAGTACTTC CSVEDRQVVGEQYF
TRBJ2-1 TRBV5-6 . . TGTGCCAGCAGCCTCAGCTTAGTGAGCAATGAGCAGTTCTTC CASSLSLVSNEQFF
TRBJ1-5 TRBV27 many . TGTGCCAGCAGACACGGTCAGCCCCAGCATTTT CASRHGQPQHF
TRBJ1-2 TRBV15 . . TGTGCCACCAGCAGAGAGTTCGGGCGGGCTAACTATGGCTACACCTTC CATSREFGRANYGYTF
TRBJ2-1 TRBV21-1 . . TGTGCCAGCAGCAATAGGACAGGCTCCTTCTCCTACAATGAGCAGTTCTTC CASSNRTGSFSYNEQFF
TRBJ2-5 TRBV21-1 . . TGTGCCAGCAGCAAAGGTTTTCAGAGGACAGGACCTTTCGAAGAGACCCAGTACTTC CASSKGFQRTGPFEETQYF
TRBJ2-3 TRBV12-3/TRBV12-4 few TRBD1 TGTGCCAGCACCCTCCGTACAGGGACAGCAGGGGCAGATACGCAGTATTTT CASTLRTGTAGADTQYF
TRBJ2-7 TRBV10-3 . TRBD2 TGTGCCATCACTGACTCTCCGGGACTAGCGGGAGGGCCAGAAGGGCCCGAGCAGTACTTC CAITDSPGLAGGPEGPEQYF
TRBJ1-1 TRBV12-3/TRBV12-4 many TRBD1 TGTGCCAGCAGTCTGGGACAGGTGAACACTGAAGCTTTCTTT CASSLGQVNTEAFF
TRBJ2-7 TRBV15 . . TGTGCCACCAGCAGACAGGATTACTCCTACGAGCAGTACTTC CATSRQDYSYEQYF
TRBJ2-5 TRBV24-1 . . TGTGCCACCAGTGATTTAAGGGTACTCCAAGAGACCCAGTACTTC CATSDLRVLQETQYF
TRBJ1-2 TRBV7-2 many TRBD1 TGTGCCAGCAGTTATGACAGGGTTGGTCAGGGCTACACCTTC CASSYDRVGQGYTF
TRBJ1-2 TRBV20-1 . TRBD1 TGCAGTGCTCTACAGGGGGCTGGCTACACCTTC CSALQGAGYTF
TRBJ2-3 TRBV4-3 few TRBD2 TGCGCCAGCAGCCAAGGGCGACTAGCGGGAGATGCCGATACGCAGTATTTT CASSQGRLAGDADTQYF
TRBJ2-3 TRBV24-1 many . TGTGCCACCAGTGATCCCAGCGGCCCCCGAACAGATACGCAGTATTTT CATSDPSGPRTDTQYF
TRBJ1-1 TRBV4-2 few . TGTGCCAGCAGCCAAGATAAGTCCACTGAAGCTTTCTTT CASSQDKSTEAFF
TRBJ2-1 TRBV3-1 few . TGTGCCAGCAGGCCCGACTCGTCCCTCAACGTAACTAATGAGCAGTTCTTC CASRPDSSLNVTNEQFF
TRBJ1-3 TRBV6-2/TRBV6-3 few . TGTGCCAGCAGGAGTCCTGGAAACACCATATATTTT CASRSPGNTIYF
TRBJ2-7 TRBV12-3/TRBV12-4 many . TGTGCCAGCAGCCCTCAAGGGACCGAGCAGTACTTC CASSPQGTEQYF
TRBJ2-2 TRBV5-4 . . TGTGCCACCGCGACCGTGAACACCGGGGAGCTGTTTTTT CATATVNTGELFF
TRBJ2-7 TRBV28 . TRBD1 TGTGCCAGCCGGGACAGGGGGCTTTACGAGCAGTACTTC CASRDRGLYEQYF
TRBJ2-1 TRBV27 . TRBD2 TGTGCCAGCAGTTTACTAGCGGGTTACTCCTACAATGAGCAGTTCTTC CASSLLAGYSYNEQFF
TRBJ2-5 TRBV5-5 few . TGTGCCAGCAGCTTGGTTGGGTACCTCCAAGAGACCCAGTACTTC CASSLVGYLQETQYF
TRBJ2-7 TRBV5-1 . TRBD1 TGCGCCAGCAGCGTAAATTCCGGGACAGCATCCTACGAGCAGTACTTC CASSVNSGTASYEQYF
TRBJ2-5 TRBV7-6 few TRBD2 TGTGCCAGCAGCTACCGTAGCGGGAGGGGGACCCAGTACTTC CASSYRSGRGTQYF
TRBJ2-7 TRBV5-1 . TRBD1 TGCGCCAGCAGCCGGGGGGGACAGGGGTCCTACGAGCAGTACTTC CASSRGGQGSYEQYF
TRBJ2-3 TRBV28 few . TGTGCCAGCAGTTTCGGCCACAGGGTTCTGGGCACAGATACGCAGTATTTT CASSFGHRVLGTDTQYF
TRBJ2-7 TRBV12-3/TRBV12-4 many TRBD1 TGTGCCAGCAGTTTTCTCCGGGACAGGGACTACGAGCAGTACTTC CASSFLRDRDYEQYF
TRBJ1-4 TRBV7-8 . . TGTGCCAGCAGCCACGGGTCGGCTGGAGAAAAACTGTTTTTT CASSHGSAGEKLFF
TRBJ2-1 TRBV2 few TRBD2 TGTGCCAGCAGTGAATTTGGCGGGGGTATCTACAATGAGCAGTTCTTC CASSEFGGGIYNEQFF
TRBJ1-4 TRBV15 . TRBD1 TGTGCCACCAGCAGACTAGGGGGGACAGGGGATGAAAAACTGTTTTTT CATSRLGGTGDEKLFF
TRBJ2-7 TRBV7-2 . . TGTGCCAGCAGCTCTGATGAGCGGGTAGGATCCTACGAGCAGTACTTC CASSSDERVGSYEQYF
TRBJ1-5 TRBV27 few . TGTGCCAGCAGTTTCGACGGTTATAGCAATCAGCCCCAGCATTTT CASSFDGYSNQPQHF
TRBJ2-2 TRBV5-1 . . TGCGCCAGCAGCCCCTCTCACCCTGTCGAGGAGCTGTTTTTT CASSPSHPVEELFF
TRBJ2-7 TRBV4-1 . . TGCGCCAGCAGCCAGGAGGGGGCTTGGGTCTACGAGCAGTACTTC CASSQEGAWVYEQYF
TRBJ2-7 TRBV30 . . TGTGCCTGGAGAACGAGATACGAGCAGTACTTC CAWRTRYEQYF
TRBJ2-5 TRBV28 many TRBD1 TGTGCCAGCAGTCTCCCGGGACAGGGGACAGAGACCCAGTACTTC CASSLPGQGTETQYF
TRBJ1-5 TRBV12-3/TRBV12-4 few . TGTGCCAGCAACCCGACAGGTTCGGGGCCCCAGCATTTT CASNPTGSGPQHF
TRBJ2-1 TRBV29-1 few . TGCAGCATTCAGGCTAGCTCCTACAATGAGCAGTTCTTC CSIQASSYNEQFF
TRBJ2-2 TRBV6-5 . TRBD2 TGTGCCAGCAGTTACCTGGGACTAGACACCGGGGAGCTGTTTTTT CASSYLGLDTGELFF
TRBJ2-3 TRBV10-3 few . TGTGCCATCACGAAATCCGGCACAGATACGCAGTATTTT CAITKSGTDTQYF
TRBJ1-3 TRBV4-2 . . TGTGCCAGCAGCCAAAGCGCGGCGGGGCAGGCCTCTGGAAACACCATATATTTT CASSQSAAGQASGNTIYF